The 10 T cell receptor beta chains below were found in one sample sequenced in a study of T cell repertoires in cytomegalovirus infection. In TCRdb, the reads were re-called with MiXCR into one record per CDR3 protein. This table holds under 600,000 distinct CDR3 sequences, approximately 17% found once. Sequenced sample: CD8+ T cells from PBMCs. The receptors were sampled from a human donor in good health (CMV status not recorded). Some clones in this sample may be carry-over from other donors' samples.

The chain combines TRBV5-1 with TRBJ2-1; no clear D. The length of the CDR3 is 13 residues. CDR1 and CDR2 from the germline V gene are SGHRS and YFSETQ. The ends were cut back, 3 bases at V and 3 bases at J, with 7 bases in the middle. CDR3 sequence reads: CASSSPHYNEQFF. CDR3 in DNA: TGCGCCAGCAGCTCCCCCCACTACAATGAGCAGTTCTTC.

The chain couples TRBV20-1 to TRBJ1-2; D is unresolved. Trimming removed 2 bases from V and 4 bases from J, with 14 bases in between. The germline CDR1 and CDR2 sequences are DFQATT and SNEGSKA (reference sequence). This CDR3 is built from 14 residues. The CDR3 here is CSARRSGLFYGYTF. For the CDR3, the DNA is TGCAGTGCTAGAAGGTCCGGACTCTTCTATGGCTACACCTTC.

Here the CDR3 DNA reads TGTGCCAGTATCCCCTGGGGGGGGGGGCCCAATGAGCAGTTCTTC. This codes for CASIPWGGGPNEQFF. The chain employs TRBV19 and TRBJ2-1; TRBD2 might be the D (7 bases). V shed 7 bases and J shed 6 bases, with 19 bases lying between them. The CDR3 extends over 15 amino acids. Germline V gives CDR1 LNHDA, CDR2 SQIVND (reference sequence).

The chain joins TRBV5-5 to TRBJ1-1; no firm D call. CDR3 length equals 15 residues. V was clipped by 6 bases and J by 1 base, with 16 bases between them. The germline CDR1 and CDR2 sequences are SGHKS and YYEKEE (reference sequence). The CDR3 spells CASTLRPGGNTEAFF. DNA of the CDR3: TGTGCCAGCACACTTCGCCCCGGCGGGAACACTGAAGCTTTCTTT.

This clonotype was counted ten times or more. The V and J genes are TRBV5-6 and TRBJ1-5; 10 bases match TRBD1. Trimming removed 2 bases from V and 2 bases from J; junction bases left unmatched: 1. Germline loops: CDR1 SGHDT, CDR2 YYEEEE. This CDR3 is 15 amino acids long. CDR3 DNA: TGTGCCAGCAGCTTTGGGACAGGGGGCAATCAGCCCCAGCATTTT. Translated: CASSFGTGGNQPQHF.

This clonotype was counted only a few times. This rearrangement joins TRBV27 to TRBJ1-5; the match to TRBD1 covers 7 bases. Germline values: CDR1 MNHEY, CDR2 SMNVEV (reference sequence). The CDR3 extends over 16 amino acids. The V gene end was trimmed by 5 bases and the J gene end by 3 bases; junction bases not matched to a gene: 10. In DNA, the CDR3 is TGTGCCAGCAGTCCACAGGGGTTCCGGGCCAATCAGCCCCAGCATTTT. This codes for CASSPQGFRANQPQHF.

This clonotype was seen many times. This rearrangement joins TRBV12-3 or TRBV12-4 to TRBJ2-5, with D maybe TRBD1 (6 bases). This CDR3 is built from 13 residues. With 5 bases removed from V and 5 bases from J, the gap between germline ends came to 12 bases. The CDR3 is CASSPQGPETQYF. For the CDR3, the DNA is TGTGCCAGCAGTCCACAGGGTCCGGAGACCCAGTACTTC.

This clonotype was counted many times. V and J are TRBV7-9 and TRBJ2-3; D uncertain. Germline lookup yields CDR1 SEHNR and CDR2 FQNEAQ (reference sequence). The V end was cut by 1 base, the J end by 6 bases, with 5 bases between. The CDR3 runs to 12 residues. CDR3 DNA: TGTGCCAGCAGCTTAGGGGTGGATACGCAGTATTTT. Translation gives CASSLGVDTQYF.

The gene calls are TRBV7-9 and TRBJ2-1; 9 bases line up with TRBD2. The CDR3 is 15 amino acids. Germline V gene sequence: CDR1 SEHNR, CDR2 FQNEAQ (reference sequence). The ends lost 4 bases at V and 5 bases at J; junction bases unmatched: 6. Here the CDR3 reads CASSSRLAADNEQFF. CDR3 nucleotides: TGTGCCAGCAGCTCCAGACTAGCGGCGGACAATGAGCAGTTCTTC.

V usage is TRBV4-2 and J usage is TRBJ2-7, with 9 bases matching TRBD2. Germline loops: CDR1 LGHNA, CDR2 YNFKEQ. The V gene end was trimmed by 2 bases and the J gene end by 2 bases; junction bases not matched to a gene: 7. The CDR3 totals 16 residues. CDR3 nucleotides: TGTGCCAGCAGCCAAAACGGGACTAGCCTCGCCTACGAGCAGTACTTC. Encoded protein: CASSQNGTSLAYEQYF.